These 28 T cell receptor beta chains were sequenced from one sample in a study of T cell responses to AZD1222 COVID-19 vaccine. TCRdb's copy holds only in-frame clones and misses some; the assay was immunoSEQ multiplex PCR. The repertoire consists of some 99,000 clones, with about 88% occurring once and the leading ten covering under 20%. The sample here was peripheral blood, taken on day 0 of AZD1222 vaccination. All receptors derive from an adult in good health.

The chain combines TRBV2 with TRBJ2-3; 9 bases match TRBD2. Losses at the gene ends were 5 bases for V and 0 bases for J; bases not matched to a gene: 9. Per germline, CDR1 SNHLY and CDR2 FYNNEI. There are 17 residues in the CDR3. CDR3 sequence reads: CASSSPSGGPSTDTQYF. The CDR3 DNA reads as TGTGCCAGCAGTTCGCCCAGCGGGGGGCCTAGCACAGATACGCAGTATTTT.

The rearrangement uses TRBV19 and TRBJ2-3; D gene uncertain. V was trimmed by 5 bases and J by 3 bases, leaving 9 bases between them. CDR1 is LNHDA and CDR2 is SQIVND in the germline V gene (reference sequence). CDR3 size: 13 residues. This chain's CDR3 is CASSSRETDTQYF. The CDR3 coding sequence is TGTGCCAGTAGTTCCCGCGAAACAGATACGCAGTATTTT.

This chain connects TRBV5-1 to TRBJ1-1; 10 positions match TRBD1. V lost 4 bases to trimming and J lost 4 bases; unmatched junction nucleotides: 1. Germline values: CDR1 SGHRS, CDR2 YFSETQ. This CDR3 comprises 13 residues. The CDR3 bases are TGCGCCAGCAGCGGGACAGGGGCCACTGAAGCTTTCTTT. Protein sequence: CASSGTGATEAFF.

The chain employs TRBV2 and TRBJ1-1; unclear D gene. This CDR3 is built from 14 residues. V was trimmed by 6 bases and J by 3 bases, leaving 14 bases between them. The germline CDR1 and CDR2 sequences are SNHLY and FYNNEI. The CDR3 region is CASRRTWADTEAFF. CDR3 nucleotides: TGTGCCAGCAGACGAACATGGGCGGACACTGAAGCTTTCTTT. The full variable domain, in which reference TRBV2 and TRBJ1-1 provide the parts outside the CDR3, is EPEVTQTPSHQVTQMGQEVILRCVPISNHLYFYWYRQILGQKVEFLVSFYNNEISEKSEIFDDQFSVERPDGSNFTLKIRSTKLEDSAMYFCASRRTWADTEAFFGQGTRLTVV.

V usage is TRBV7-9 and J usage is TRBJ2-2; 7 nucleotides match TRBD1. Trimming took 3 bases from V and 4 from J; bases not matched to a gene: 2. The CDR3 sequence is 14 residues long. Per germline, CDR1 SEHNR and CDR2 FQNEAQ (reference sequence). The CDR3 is CASSFGQVTGELFF. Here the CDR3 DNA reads TGTGCCAGCAGCTTTGGACAGGTCACCGGGGAGCTGTTTTTT.

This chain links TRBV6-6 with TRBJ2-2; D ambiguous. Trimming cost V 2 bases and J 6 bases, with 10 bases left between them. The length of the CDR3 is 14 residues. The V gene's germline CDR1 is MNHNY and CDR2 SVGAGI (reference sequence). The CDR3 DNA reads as TGTGCCAGCAGTTACGGGTTTTTGGCCGGGGAGCTGTTTTTT. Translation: CASSYGFLAGELFF.

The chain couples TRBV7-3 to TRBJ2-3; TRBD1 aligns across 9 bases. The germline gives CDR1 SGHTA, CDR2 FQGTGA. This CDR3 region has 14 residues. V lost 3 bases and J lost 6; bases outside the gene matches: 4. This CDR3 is CASSFSTGGDTQYF. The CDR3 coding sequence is TGTGCCAGCAGCTTTTCGACAGGGGGGGATACGCAGTATTTT.

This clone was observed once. The CDR3 DNA sequence: TGTGCCAGCAGTGAATCGGGGGCAGGGCTAAGCAATCAGCCCCAGCATTTT. Its translation: CASSESGAGLSNQPQHF. The chain links TRBV25-1 to TRBJ1-5, with D perhaps TRBD1 (6 bases). V gave up 1 base and J gave up 1 base, with 14 bases separating them. The CDR3 sequence is 17 residues long. CDR1 MGHDK and CDR2 SYGVNS come from the germline V gene.

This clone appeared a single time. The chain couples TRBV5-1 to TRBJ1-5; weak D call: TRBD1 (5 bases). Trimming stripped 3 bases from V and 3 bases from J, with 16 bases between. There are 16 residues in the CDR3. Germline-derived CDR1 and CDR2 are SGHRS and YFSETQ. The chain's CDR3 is CASSSIKRGTNQPQHF. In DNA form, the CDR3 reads TGCGCCAGCAGCTCTATAAAGCGGGGCACCAATCAGCCCCAGCATTTT.

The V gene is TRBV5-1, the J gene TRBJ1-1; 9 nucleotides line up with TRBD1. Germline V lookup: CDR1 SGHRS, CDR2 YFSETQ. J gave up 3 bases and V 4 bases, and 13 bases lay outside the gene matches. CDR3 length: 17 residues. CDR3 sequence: CASSPGTGKLAHTEAFF. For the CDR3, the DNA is TGCGCCAGCAGCCCGGGGACAGGGAAGCTCGCTCACACTGAAGCTTTCTTT.

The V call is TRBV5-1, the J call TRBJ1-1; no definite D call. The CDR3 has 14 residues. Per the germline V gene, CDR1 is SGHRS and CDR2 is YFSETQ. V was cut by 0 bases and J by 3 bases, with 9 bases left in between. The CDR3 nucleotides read TGCGCCAGCAGCTTGGGCCCTCGGGACACTGAAGCTTTCTTT. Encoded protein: CASSLGPRDTEAFF.

Here the CDR3 reads CASSFLTEAFF. The CDR3 region has the DNA TGTGCCAGCAGCTTCCTCACTGAAGCTTTCTTT. V gene TRBV7-2 combines with J gene TRBJ1-1, with D unclear. CDR1 and CDR2 (germline): SGHTA, FQGNSA. Deletions cut 3 bases from V and 4 bases from J, with 3 bases between. This CDR3 comprises 11 residues.

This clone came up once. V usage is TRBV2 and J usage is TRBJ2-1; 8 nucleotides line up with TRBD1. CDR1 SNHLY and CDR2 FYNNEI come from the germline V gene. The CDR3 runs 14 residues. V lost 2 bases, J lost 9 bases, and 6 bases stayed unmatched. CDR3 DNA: TGTGCCAGCAGTGAAAGGACAGGGCCGGGTGAGCAGTTCTTC. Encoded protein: CASSERTGPGEQFF.

The CDR3 region is CAWSPPGRGSRTEAFF. CDR3 in DNA: TGTGCCTGGAGCCCACCGGGCCGGGGATCGAGGACTGAAGCTTTCTTT. The chain joins TRBV30 to TRBJ1-1, with no clear D. Germline CDR1 and CDR2: GTSNPN and SVGIG (reference sequence). V was cut by 3 bases and J by 5 bases, with 22 bases left in between. The CDR3 totals 16 residues. The full variable domain, its missing parts supplied by reference TRBV30 and TRBJ1-1, is SQTIHQWPATLVQPVGSPLSLECTVEGTSNPNLYWYRQAAGRGLQLLFYSVGIGQISSEVPQNLSASRPQDRQFILSSKKLLLSDSGFYLCAWSPPGRGSRTEAFFGQGTRLTVV.

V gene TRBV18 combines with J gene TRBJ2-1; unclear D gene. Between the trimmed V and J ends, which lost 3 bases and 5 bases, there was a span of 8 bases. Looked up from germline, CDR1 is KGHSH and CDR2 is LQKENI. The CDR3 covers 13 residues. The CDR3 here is CASSPFLDNEQFF. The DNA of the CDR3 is TGTGCCAGCTCACCTTTCCTGGACAATGAGCAGTTCTTC.

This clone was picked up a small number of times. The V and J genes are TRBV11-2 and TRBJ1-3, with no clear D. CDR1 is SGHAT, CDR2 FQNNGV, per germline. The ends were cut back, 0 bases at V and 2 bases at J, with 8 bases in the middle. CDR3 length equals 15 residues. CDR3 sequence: CASSLDRTTGNTIYF. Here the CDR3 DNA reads TGTGCCAGCAGCTTAGACAGGACTACTGGAAACACCATATATTTT.

Here the CDR3 reads CASSLVGGANNEQFF. DNA of the CDR3: TGTGCCAGCAGCTTAGTTGGGGGCGCGAACAATGAGCAGTTCTTC. This chain joins TRBV7-2 and TRBJ2-1; possibly TRBD1 for D (6 bases). The CDR3 spans 15 residues. Germline V gives CDR1 SGHTA, CDR2 FQGNSA. V was pared by 1 base and J by 5 bases, with 12 bases between.

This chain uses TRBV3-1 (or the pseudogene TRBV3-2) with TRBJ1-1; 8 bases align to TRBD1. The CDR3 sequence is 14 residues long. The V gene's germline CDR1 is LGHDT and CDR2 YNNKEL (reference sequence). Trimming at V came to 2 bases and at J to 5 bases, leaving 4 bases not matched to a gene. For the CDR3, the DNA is TGTGCCAGCAGCCAATGGACAGGGAGGACTGAAGCTTTCTTT. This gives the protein CASSQWTGRTEAFF.

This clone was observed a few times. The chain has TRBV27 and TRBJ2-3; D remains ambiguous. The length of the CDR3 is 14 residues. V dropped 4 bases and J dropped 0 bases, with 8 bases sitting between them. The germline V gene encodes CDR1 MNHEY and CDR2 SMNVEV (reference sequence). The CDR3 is CASSWWASTDTQYF. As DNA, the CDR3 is TGTGCCAGCAGTTGGTGGGCTAGCACAGATACGCAGTATTTT.

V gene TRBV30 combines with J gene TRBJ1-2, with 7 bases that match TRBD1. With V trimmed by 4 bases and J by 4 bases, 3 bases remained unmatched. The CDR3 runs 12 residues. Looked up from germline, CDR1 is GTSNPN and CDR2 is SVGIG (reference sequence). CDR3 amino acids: CAWTQGTYGYTF. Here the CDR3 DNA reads TGTGCCTGGACACAGGGGACCTATGGCTACACCTTC.

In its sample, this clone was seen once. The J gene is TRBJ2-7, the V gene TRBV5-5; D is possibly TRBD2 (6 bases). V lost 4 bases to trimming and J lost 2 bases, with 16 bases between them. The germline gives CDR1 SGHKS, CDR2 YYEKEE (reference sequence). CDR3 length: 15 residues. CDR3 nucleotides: TGTGCCAGCAGCCCGGAGGGACGCGGAACCTACGAGCAGTACGTC. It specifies CASSPEGRGTYEQYV.

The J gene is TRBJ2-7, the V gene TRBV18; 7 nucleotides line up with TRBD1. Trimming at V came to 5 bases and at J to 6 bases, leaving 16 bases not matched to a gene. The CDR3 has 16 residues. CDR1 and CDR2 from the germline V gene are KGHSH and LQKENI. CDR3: CASSGGTGEGAREQYF. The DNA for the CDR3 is TGTGCCAGCTCAGGGGGTACAGGTGAGGGGGCTCGCGAGCAGTACTTC.

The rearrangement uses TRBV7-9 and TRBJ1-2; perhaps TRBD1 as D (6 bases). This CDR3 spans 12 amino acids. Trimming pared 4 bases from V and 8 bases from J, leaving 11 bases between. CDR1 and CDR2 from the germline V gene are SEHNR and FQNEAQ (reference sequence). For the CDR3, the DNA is TGTGCCAGCAGCTCAACAGGGATCGGCTACACCTTC. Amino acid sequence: CASSSTGIGYTF.

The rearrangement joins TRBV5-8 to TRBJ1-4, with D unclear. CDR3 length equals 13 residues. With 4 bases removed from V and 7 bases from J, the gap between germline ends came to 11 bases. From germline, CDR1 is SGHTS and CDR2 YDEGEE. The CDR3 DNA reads TGTGCCAGCAGCCCCGACACTCTTGAAAAACTGTTTTTT. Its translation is CASSPDTLEKLFF.

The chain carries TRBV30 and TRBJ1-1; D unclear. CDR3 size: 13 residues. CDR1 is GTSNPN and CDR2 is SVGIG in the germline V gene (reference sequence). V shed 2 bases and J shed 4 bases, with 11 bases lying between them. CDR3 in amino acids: CAWSLSEGTEAFF. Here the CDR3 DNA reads TGTGCCTGGAGTTTAAGTGAGGGCACTGAAGCTTTCTTT.

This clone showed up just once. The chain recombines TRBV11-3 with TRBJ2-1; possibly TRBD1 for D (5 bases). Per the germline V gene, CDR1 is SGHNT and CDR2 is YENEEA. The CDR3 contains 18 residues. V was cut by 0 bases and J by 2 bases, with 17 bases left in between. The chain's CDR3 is CASSLEARQGRTYNEQFF. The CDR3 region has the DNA TGTGCCAGCAGCTTAGAGGCAAGGCAGGGAAGGACCTACAATGAGCAGTTCTTC.

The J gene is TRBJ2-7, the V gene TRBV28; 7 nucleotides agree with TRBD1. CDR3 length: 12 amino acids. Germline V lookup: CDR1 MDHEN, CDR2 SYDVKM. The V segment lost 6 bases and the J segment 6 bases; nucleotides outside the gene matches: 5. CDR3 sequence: CASSFDRAEQYV. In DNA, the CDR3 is TGTGCCAGCAGCTTTGACAGGGCCGAGCAGTACGTC.

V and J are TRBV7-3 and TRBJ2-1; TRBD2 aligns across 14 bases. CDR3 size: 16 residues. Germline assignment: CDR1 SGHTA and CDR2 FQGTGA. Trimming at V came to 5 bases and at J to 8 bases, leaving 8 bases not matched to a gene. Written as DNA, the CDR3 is TGTGCCAGCAGCGCACCGACTAGCGGGAGGGGCGATGAGCAGTTCTTC. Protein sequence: CASSAPTSGRGDEQFF.